This record concerns one T cell receptor (beta chain) sequence. Assay used: immunoSEQ multiplex PCR; TCRdb lists only in-frame clones, some missing. The sample holds some 120,000 clones, approximately 88% seen once. The germline CDR1 and CDR2 sequences are SNHLY and FYNNEI. CDR3 length equals 13 residues. Trimming left V 6 bases short and J 1 base short, with 8 bases between. The data stem from a study of blood T cell repertoires in COVID-19. Sequencing used peripheral blood. The sequence derives from a woman in her 70s with acute or convalescent COVID-19. This rearrangement joins TRBV2 to TRBJ2-3; D ambiguous. The CDR3 coding sequence is TGTGCCAGCAGGGTCGCGGGCACAGATACGCAGTATTTT. Residues: CASRVAGTDTQYF.